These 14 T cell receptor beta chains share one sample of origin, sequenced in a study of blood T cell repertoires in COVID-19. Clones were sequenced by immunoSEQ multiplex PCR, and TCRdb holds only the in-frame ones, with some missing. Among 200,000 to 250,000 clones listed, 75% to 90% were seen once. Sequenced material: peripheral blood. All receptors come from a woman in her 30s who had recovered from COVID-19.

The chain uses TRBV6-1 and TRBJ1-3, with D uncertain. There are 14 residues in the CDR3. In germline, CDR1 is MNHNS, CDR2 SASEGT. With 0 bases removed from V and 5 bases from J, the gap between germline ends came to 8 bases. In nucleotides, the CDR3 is TGTGCCAGCAGTGAAGCGCGGCAGAGAAACACCATATATTTT. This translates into CASSEARQRNTIYF.

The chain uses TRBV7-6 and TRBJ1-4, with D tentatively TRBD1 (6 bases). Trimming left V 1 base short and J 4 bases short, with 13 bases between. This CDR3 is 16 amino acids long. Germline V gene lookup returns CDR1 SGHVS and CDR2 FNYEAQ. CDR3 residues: CASSLEKGQINEKLFF. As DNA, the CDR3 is TGTGCCAGCAGCTTAGAGAAGGGACAAATTAATGAAAAACTGTTTTTT.

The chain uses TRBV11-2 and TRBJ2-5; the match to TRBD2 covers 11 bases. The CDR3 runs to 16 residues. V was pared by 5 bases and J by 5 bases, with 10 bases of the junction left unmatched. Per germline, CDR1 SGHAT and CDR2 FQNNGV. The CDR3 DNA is TGTGCCAGCAGCCCAAATAGCGGGGGGGCTAGGGAGACCCAGTACTTC. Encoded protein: CASSPNSGGARETQYF.

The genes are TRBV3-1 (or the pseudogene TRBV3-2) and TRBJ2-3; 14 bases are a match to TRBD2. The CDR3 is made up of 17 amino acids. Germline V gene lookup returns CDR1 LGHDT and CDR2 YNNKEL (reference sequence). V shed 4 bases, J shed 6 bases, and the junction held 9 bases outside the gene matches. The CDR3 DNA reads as TGTGCCAGCAGCCGCCCGACTAGCGGGGGGGAGGGGGATACGCAGTATTTT. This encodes CASSRPTSGGEGDTQYF.

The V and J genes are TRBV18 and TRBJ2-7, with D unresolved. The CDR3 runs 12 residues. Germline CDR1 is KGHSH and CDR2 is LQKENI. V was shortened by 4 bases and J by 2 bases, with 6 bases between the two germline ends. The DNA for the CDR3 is TGTGCCAGCTCACGCCAGACCTACGAGCAGTACTTC. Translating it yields CASSRQTYEQYF.

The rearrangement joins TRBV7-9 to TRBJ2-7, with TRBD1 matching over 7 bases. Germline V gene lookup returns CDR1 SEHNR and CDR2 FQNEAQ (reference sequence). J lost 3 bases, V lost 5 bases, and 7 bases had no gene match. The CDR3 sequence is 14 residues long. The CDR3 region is CASSAPGQIYEQYF. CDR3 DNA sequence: TGTGCCAGCAGCGCGCCGGGACAGATCTACGAGCAGTACTTC.

CDR3 in amino acids: CASSQREGLADEQYF. The CDR3 DNA sequence: TGTGCCAGCAGCCAGAGGGAAGGACTAGCGGACGAGCAGTACTTC. The chain links TRBV4-2 to TRBJ2-7; 10 nucleotides line up with TRBD2. The V and J ends lost 3 bases and 5 bases, in that order; junction bases with no gene match: 7. This CDR3 has 15 residues. Germline values: CDR1 LGHNA, CDR2 YNFKEQ.

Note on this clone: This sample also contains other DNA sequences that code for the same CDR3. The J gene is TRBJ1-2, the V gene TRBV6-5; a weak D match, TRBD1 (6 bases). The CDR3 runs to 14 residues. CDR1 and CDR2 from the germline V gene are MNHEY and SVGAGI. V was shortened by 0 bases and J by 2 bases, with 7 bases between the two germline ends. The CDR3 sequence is CASSYSQGNYGYTF. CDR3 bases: TGTGCCAGCAGTTACTCGCAGGGGAACTATGGCTACACCTTC.

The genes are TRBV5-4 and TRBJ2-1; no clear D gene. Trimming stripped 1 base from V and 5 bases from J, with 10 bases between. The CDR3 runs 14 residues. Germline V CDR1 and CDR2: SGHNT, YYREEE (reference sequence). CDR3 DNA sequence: TGTGCCAGCAGCTTGTATCAGGCTAACAATGAGCAGTTCTTC. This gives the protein CASSLYQANNEQFF.

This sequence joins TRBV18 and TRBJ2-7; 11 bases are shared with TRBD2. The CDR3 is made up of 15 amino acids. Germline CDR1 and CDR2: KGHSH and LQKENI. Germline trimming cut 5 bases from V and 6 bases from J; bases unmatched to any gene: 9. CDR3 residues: CASSSYSGGGGEQYF. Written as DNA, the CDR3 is TGTGCCAGCTCAAGCTATAGCGGGGGGGGCGGCGAGCAGTACTTC.

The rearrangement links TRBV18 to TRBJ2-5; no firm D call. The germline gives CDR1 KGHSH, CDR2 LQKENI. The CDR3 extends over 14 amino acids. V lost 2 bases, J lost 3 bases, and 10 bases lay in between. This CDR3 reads CASSPVKTEETQYF. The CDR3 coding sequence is TGTGCCAGCTCACCAGTAAAAACAGAAGAGACCCAGTACTTC.

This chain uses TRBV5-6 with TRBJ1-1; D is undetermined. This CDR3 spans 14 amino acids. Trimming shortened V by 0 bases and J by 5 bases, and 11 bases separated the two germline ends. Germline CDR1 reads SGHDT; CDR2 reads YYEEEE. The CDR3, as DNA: TGTGCCAGCAGCTTGGGGCCGGGGTTGACTGAAGCTTTCTTT. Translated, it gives CASSLGPGLTEAFF.

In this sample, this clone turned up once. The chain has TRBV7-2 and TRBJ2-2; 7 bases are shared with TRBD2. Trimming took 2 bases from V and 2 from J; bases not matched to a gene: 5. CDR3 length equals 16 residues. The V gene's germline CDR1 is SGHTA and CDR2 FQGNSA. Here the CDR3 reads CASSLPRGGNTGELFF. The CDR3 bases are TGTGCCAGCAGCTTACCCCGCGGGGGTAACACCGGGGAGCTGTTTTTT.

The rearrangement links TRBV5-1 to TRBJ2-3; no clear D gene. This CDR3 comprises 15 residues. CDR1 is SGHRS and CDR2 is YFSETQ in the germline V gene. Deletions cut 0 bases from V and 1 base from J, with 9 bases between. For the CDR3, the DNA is TGCGCCAGCAGCTTGGAGGTAGCCGGCACAGATACGCAGTATTTT. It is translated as CASSLEVAGTDTQYF.